The 32 T cell receptor beta chains listed next were all sequenced from one sample in a study of T cell clonotyping in hematopoietic cell transplantation. Time point noted: recipient sample about 28 days before transplant, after cytoreduction. Sequencing used immunoSEQ multiplex PCR; TCRdb keeps in-frame clones, though not all of them. The table has roughly 40,000 clones, 75% to 90% seen once. The sample was peripheral blood mononuclear cells, taken before stem cell transplant. These receptors originate from a man between 60 and 75 years old with acute myeloid leukemia. Some clones in this sample may be carry-over from other donors' samples.

The V gene is TRBV14, the J gene TRBJ2-7; a weak D match, TRBD2 (5 bases). The CDR3 has 13 residues. V shed 4 bases and J shed 6 bases, with 13 bases lying between them. Germline V CDR1 and CDR2: SGHDN, FVKESK. The CDR3 loop is CASSLYGVSEQYF. The CDR3 nucleotides read TGTGCCAGCAGCCTCTACGGGGTTAGCGAGCAGTACTTC.

The V gene is TRBV19, the J gene TRBJ1-4, with D uncertain. V was shortened by 5 bases and J by 4 bases, with 17 bases between the two germline ends. This CDR3 contains 16 residues. Germline CDR1 LNHDA, CDR2 SQIVND (reference sequence). The CDR3 protein is CASSSLSLGGNEKLFF. The CDR3 DNA follows: TGTGCCAGTAGTTCCTTGTCGCTCGGAGGTAATGAAAAACTGTTTTTT.

The CDR3 DNA sequence: TGTGCCAGTAGTATAGGGGCAGGGTGGAACGGGGAGCTGTTTTTT. It encodes CASSIGAGWNGELFF. The J gene is TRBJ2-2, the V gene TRBV19; D perhaps matches TRBD1 (5 bases). Germline-derived CDR1 and CDR2 are LNHDA and SQIVND (reference sequence). This CDR3 is 15 amino acids long. V shed 1 base and J shed 7 bases, with 13 bases lying between them.

The rearrangement links TRBV5-1 to TRBJ2-5; D not resolved. CDR3 size: 13 residues. Trimming removed 1 base at V and 0 bases at J, with 4 bases between. From germline, CDR1 is SGHRS and CDR2 YFSETQ. The CDR3 spells CASSLFHQETQYF. DNA of the CDR3: TGCGCCAGCAGCTTGTTTCACCAAGAGACCCAGTACTTC.

The J gene is TRBJ1-1, the V gene TRBV5-8; 7 bases align to TRBD1. CDR1 is SGHTS, CDR2 YDEGEE, per germline. The V segment lost 2 bases and the J segment 1 base; nucleotides outside the gene matches: 8. This CDR3 region has 16 residues. DNA of the CDR3: TGTGCCAGCAGCTTCGGCGGTTGGGACAGGAACACTGAAGCTTTCTTT. This translates into CASSFGGWDRNTEAFF.

CDR3 region: CASSPDRGSYEQYF. The CDR3 region has the DNA TGTGCCAGCAGCCCAGACAGGGGATCCTACGAGCAGTACTTC. The V and J genes are TRBV7-3 and TRBJ2-7; 8 bases match TRBD1. CDR1 is SGHTA and CDR2 is FQGTGA in the germline V gene. The trim removed 5 bases at V and 1 base at J, leaving 4 bases unmatched. The CDR3 spans 14 residues. Full variable domain (rest looked up from reference TRBV7-3 and TRBJ2-7): GAGVSQTPSNKVTEKGKYVELRCDPISGHTALYWYRQSLGQGPEFLIYFQGTGAADDSGLPNDRFFAVRPEGSVSTLKIQRTERGDSAVYLCASSPDRGSYEQYFGPGTRLTVT.

This chain links TRBV6-5 with TRBJ1-5, with D unclear. Trimming removed 7 bases at V and 2 bases at J, with 9 bases between. In germline, CDR1 is MNHEY, CDR2 SVGAGI. This CDR3 spans 13 amino acids. Here the CDR3 DNA reads TGTGCCAGCAACGGAGGGCGCAATCAGCCCCAGCATTTT. Translation: CASNGGRNQPQHF.

V and J are TRBV4-3 and TRBJ2-4, with TRBD2 matching over 8 bases. V gave up 1 base and J gave up 0 bases; unmatched junction bases: 14. Germline V gene sequence: CDR1 LGHNA, CDR2 YSLEER. The CDR3 totals 20 residues. CDR3: CASSQVVAGGATLAKNIQYF. Written as DNA, the CDR3 is TGCGCCAGCAGCCAAGTCGTCGCGGGGGGTGCGACCTTAGCCAAAAACATTCAGTACTTC.

This clone was seen just once. The chain uses TRBV7-9 and TRBJ1-4; 10 nucleotides align to TRBD1. The CDR3 consists of 14 residues. Germline lookup yields CDR1 SEHNR and CDR2 FQNEAQ (reference sequence). Trimming removed 5 bases from V and 6 bases from J; junction bases left unmatched: 3. CDR3 DNA: TGTGCCAGCAGCCGACAGGGGGCGCATGAAAAACTGTTTTTT. This gives the protein CASSRQGAHEKLFF.

The rearrangement uses TRBV7-6 and TRBJ2-2; 9 nucleotides line up with TRBD2. Germline assignment: CDR1 SGHVS and CDR2 FNYEAQ. The CDR3 extends over 18 amino acids. After removal of 0 bases from V and 4 bases from J, the junction contained 9 bases not matched to a gene. The CDR3 coding sequence is TGTGCCAGCAGCTTAGCGCTCGCGGGGGGGATAAGCACCGGGGAGCTGTTTTTT. The encoded protein is CASSLALAGGISTGELFF. The complete variable domain, with remaining parts taken from reference TRBV7-6 and TRBJ2-2, reads GAGVSQSPRYKVTKRGQDVALRCDPISGHVSLYWYRQALGQGPEFLTYFNYEAQQDKSGLPNDRFSAERPEGSISTLTIQRTEQRDSAMYRCASSLALAGGISTGELFFGEGSRLTVL.

The CDR3 nucleotides read TGCAGCGACAGGGGGAACACTGAAGCTTTCTTT. Translated: CSDRGNTEAFF. The J gene is TRBJ1-1, the V gene TRBV29-1, with 7 bases identical to TRBD1. Germline V CDR1 and CDR2: SQVTM, ANQGSEA. V lost 7 bases to trimming and J lost 1 base; unmatched junction nucleotides: 0. The CDR3 is 11 amino acids.

This clone occurred once. CDR3 region: CASTHRGRGNTEAFF. The CDR3 nucleotides read TGTGCCAGCACCCACCGTGGCAGGGGGAACACTGAAGCTTTCTTT. J is TRBJ1-1 and V is TRBV7-2; D is possibly TRBD1 (6 bases). V lost 7 bases and J 1 base, leaving 16 bases between the germline ends. CDR1 and CDR2 (germline): SGHTA, FQGNSA. The CDR3 runs to 15 residues. The full variable domain, rest sourced from reference TRBV7-2 and TRBJ1-1, is GAGVSQSPSNKVTEKGKDVELRCDPISGHTALYWYRQSLGQGLEFLIYFQGNSAPDKSGLPSDRFSAERTGGSVSTLTIQRTQQEDSAVYLCASTHRGRGNTEAFFGQGTRLTVV.

This sequence joins TRBV6-6 and TRBJ1-1; TRBD1 is a possible D gene (5 bases). From germline, CDR1 is MNHNY and CDR2 SVGAGI (reference sequence). V lost 6 bases to trimming and J lost 2 bases, with 7 bases between them. This CDR3 comprises 12 residues. In nucleotides, the CDR3 is TGTGCCAGCAGAGACAGTAACACTGAAGCTTTCTTT. Protein product: CASRDSNTEAFF.

The rearrangement uses TRBV19 and TRBJ1-5, with D unclear. Germline V CDR1 and CDR2: LNHDA, SQIVND (reference sequence). V was clipped by 2 bases and J by 7 bases, with 12 bases between them. The CDR3 loop spans 14 amino acids. The CDR3, as DNA: TGTGCCAGTAGTATACAATCCAACGGACAGCCCCAGCATTTT. It yields the protein CASSIQSNGQPQHF.

The chain is built from TRBV27 and TRBJ2-7; 7 bases are a match to TRBD1. This CDR3 is built from 14 residues. Germline trimming cut 3 bases from V and 2 bases from J; bases unmatched to any gene: 4. Germline V gene sequence: CDR1 MNHEY, CDR2 SMNVEV (reference sequence). CDR3 nucleotides: TGTGCCAGCAGTTTTGGACAGGTTACCTACGAGCAGTACTTC. Translated: CASSFGQVTYEQYF.

The V and J genes are TRBV7-6 and TRBJ1-2, with D uncertain. V lost 5 bases, J lost 6 bases, and 10 bases lay in between. The CDR3 sequence is 12 residues long. Germline CDR1 and CDR2: SGHVS and FNYEAQ. The CDR3 protein is CASSLGGNGYTF. The DNA for the CDR3 is TGTGCCAGCAGCCTCGGCGGAAATGGCTACACCTTC.

This clone was seen only once. The V gene is TRBV11-1, the J gene TRBJ2-1; weak D call: TRBD1 (5 bases). This CDR3 has 13 amino acids. The germline CDR1 and CDR2 sequences are SGHAT and FQDESV (reference sequence). The V end lost 5 bases, the J end lost 1 base, and 6 bases lay between the germline ends. The CDR3 here is CASSPGSYNEQFF. In DNA form, the CDR3 reads TGTGCCAGCAGCCCAGGGTCCTACAATGAGCAGTTCTTC. Looking up the rest from reference TRBV11-1 and TRBJ2-1 gives the full variable domain: EAEVAQSPRYKITEKSQAVAFWCDPISGHATLYWYRQILGQGPELLVQFQDESVVDDSQLPKDRFSAERLKGVDSTLKIQPAELGDSAMYLCASSPGSYNEQFFGPGTRLTVL.

The V call is TRBV4-3, the J call TRBJ1-2, with TRBD1 matching over 7 bases. This CDR3 is 14 amino acids long. CDR1 LGHNA and CDR2 YSLEER come from the germline V gene. The J segment lost 8 bases and the V segment lost 3 bases, leaving 9 bases of the junction unmatched. The CDR3 here is CASSQVADREGYTF. In nucleotides, the CDR3 is TGCGCCAGCAGCCAGGTTGCCGACAGGGAAGGCTACACCTTC.

The chain employs TRBV14 and TRBJ1-3; no definite D call. The V gene's germline CDR1 is SGHDN and CDR2 FVKESK. The CDR3 is 15 amino acids. V dropped 6 bases and J dropped 3 bases, with 15 bases sitting between them. The CDR3 coding sequence is TGTGCCAGCAGGCGTACATATAGCGGTGGAAACACCATATATTTT. Its translation is CASRRTYSGGNTIYF. The variable domain in full, with the rest retrieved from reference TRBV14 and TRBJ1-3, is EAGVTQFPSHSVIEKGQTVTLRCDPISGHDNLYWYRRVMGKEIKFLLHFVKESKQDESGMPNNRFLAERTGGTYSTLKVQPAELEDSGVYFCASRRTYSGGNTIYFGEGSWLTVV.

This clone is a singleton in its sample. The chain employs TRBV25-1 and TRBJ2-3; 9 bases agree with TRBD2. Germline CDR1 MGHDK, CDR2 SYGVNS. This CDR3 has 18 amino acids. The ends lost 2 bases at V and 1 base at J; junction bases unmatched: 10. Here the CDR3 reads CASSELGGGAKGTDTQYF. In DNA form, the CDR3 reads TGTGCCAGCAGTGAACTCGGCGGGGGGGCCAAGGGCACAGATACGCAGTATTTT.

This chain uses TRBV7-8 with TRBJ1-2, with D tentatively TRBD1 (5 bases). The ends were cut back, 3 bases at V and 0 bases at J, with 14 bases in the middle. Germline assignment: CDR1 SGHVS and CDR2 FQNEAQ. The CDR3 length is 16 residues. The CDR3 nucleotides are TGTGCCAGCAGCTTGGTCGAATTGGGGCCTAACTATGGCTACACCTTC. Translating gives CASSLVELGPNYGYTF.

The chain uses TRBV11-3 and TRBJ2-7, with D unclear. Germline V lookup: CDR1 SGHNT, CDR2 YENEEA. The V gene lost 5 bases and the J gene lost 5 bases, with 10 bases spanning the gap. The CDR3 runs to 12 residues. The chain's CDR3 is CASSPHTHEQYF. As DNA, the CDR3 is TGTGCCAGCAGCCCCCACACACACGAGCAGTACTTC.

The V and J genes are TRBV19 and TRBJ2-3; a weak D match, TRBD1 (5 bases). Trimming stripped 1 base from V and 4 bases from J, with 18 bases between. The CDR3 totals 17 residues. Germline assignment: CDR1 LNHDA and CDR2 SQIVND (reference sequence). The CDR3 DNA reads TGTGCCAGTAGTATAGTCCCCCCTGGACATTTCCCAGATACGCAGTATTTT. It specifies CASSIVPPGHFPDTQYF.

This clone was detected a few times. The chain links TRBV27 to TRBJ1-2, with 12 positions matching TRBD1. CDR3 length: 17 amino acids. Germline V gives CDR1 MNHEY, CDR2 SMNVEV (reference sequence). After removal of 5 bases from V and 8 bases from J, the junction contained 15 bases not matched to a gene. This CDR3 is CASSAAGTGGFLRGYTF. Written as DNA, the CDR3 is TGTGCCAGCAGTGCCGCCGGGACAGGGGGCTTCCTGAGGGGCTACACCTTC.

V and J are TRBV2 and TRBJ1-5; weak D call: TRBD1 (5 bases). The CDR3 extends over 14 amino acids. Germline lookup yields CDR1 SNHLY and CDR2 FYNNEI. Trimming removed 3 bases at V and 7 bases at J, with 13 bases between. In nucleotides, the CDR3 is TGTGCCAGCAGTGAGGCAGGGCTATTCCAGCCCCAGCATTTT. Its translation is CASSEAGLFQPQHF.

The chain carries TRBV7-3 and TRBJ1-6; TRBD1 aligns across 8 bases. With V trimmed by 6 bases and J by 6 bases, 7 bases remained unmatched. This CDR3 has 15 residues. Looked up from germline, CDR1 is SGHTA and CDR2 is FQGTGA. The CDR3 coding sequence is TGTGCCAGCAGGGAGACAGGGGTCTTTAATTCACCCCTCCACTTT. Translation: CASRETGVFNSPLHF.

V and J are TRBV19 and TRBJ1-4, with unresolved D. V lost 1 base and J 5 bases, leaving 11 bases between the germline ends. The CDR3 is 15 residues long. Germline assignment: CDR1 LNHDA and CDR2 SQIVND (reference sequence). In DNA form, the CDR3 reads TGTGCCAGTAGTATAGGCGGGGTTAGCAATGAAAAACTGTTTTTT. It specifies CASSIGGVSNEKLFF.

This rearrangement joins TRBV10-3 to TRBJ1-5; D is perhaps TRBD1 (6 bases). V was clipped by 3 bases and J by 5 bases, with 11 bases between them. The CDR3 length is 14 residues. CDR1 and CDR2 (germline): ENHRY, SYGVKD. The CDR3 sequence: CAISDATGDQPQHF. CDR3 coding DNA: TGTGCCATCAGTGATGCGACAGGAGATCAGCCCCAGCATTTT.

The rearrangement links TRBV9 to TRBJ1-4; perhaps TRBD1 as D (5 bases). The CDR3 contains 15 residues. Trimming removed 3 bases at V and 2 bases at J, with 11 bases between. Germline CDR1 reads SGDLS; CDR2 reads YYNGEE. CDR3 DNA: TGTGCCAGCAGCGCGCTAGGGGCGACTAATGAAAAACTGTTTTTT. Translating gives CASSALGATNEKLFF.

The chain recombines TRBV7-9 with TRBJ1-1; D call uncertain. This CDR3 is built from 14 residues. CDR1 and CDR2 (germline): SEHNR, FQNEAQ (reference sequence). Trimming took 0 bases from V and 5 from J, leaving 10 bases between them. The CDR3 reads CASSLAAGTTEAFF. The CDR3 DNA reads TGTGCCAGCAGCTTAGCGGCAGGTACTACTGAAGCTTTCTTT.

This clone was found a few times. The gene calls are TRBV6-5 and TRBJ2-2; D possibly matches TRBD1 or TRBD2 (5 bases each). The V end lost 2 bases, the J end lost 4 bases, and 14 bases lay between the germline ends. Germline CDR1 is MNHEY and CDR2 is SVGAGI. This CDR3 region has 16 residues. The CDR3 DNA follows: TGTGCCAGCAGTTACGGGACGCTCGCGAGCACCGGGGAGCTGTTTTTT. Translation gives CASSYGTLASTGELFF.

V is TRBV4-1 and J is TRBJ2-1; TRBD2 matches 7 bases. The germline V gene encodes CDR1 MGHRA and CDR2 YSYEKL. The CDR3 has 17 amino acids. Losses at the gene ends were 2 bases for V and 7 bases for J; bases not matched to a gene: 14. The CDR3 nucleotides read TGCGCCAGCAGCCAAAGAACGTTGGCGGGGGTGTTAAATGAGCAGTTCTTC. Amino acids: CASSQRTLAGVLNEQFF.